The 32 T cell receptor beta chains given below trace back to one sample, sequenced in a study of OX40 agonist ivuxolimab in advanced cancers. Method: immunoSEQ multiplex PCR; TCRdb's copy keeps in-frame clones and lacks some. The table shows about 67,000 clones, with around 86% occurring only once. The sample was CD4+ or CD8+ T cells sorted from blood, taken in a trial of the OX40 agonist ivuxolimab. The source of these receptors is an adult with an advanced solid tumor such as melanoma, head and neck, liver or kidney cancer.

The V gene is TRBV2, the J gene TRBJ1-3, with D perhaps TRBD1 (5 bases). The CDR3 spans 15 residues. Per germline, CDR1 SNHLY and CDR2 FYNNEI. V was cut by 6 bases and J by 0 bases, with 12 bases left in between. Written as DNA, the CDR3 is TGTGCCAGCAGAAGTGGGGGAGGCTCTGGAAACACCATATATTTT. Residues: CASRSGGGSGNTIYF.

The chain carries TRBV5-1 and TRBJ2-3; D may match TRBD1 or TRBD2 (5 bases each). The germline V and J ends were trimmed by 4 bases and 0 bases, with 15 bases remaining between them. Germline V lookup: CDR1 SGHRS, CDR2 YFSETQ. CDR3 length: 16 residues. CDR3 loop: CASSLTLGRSTDTQYF. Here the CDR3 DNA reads TGCGCCAGCAGCCTCACTCTGGGACGTAGCACAGATACGCAGTATTTT.

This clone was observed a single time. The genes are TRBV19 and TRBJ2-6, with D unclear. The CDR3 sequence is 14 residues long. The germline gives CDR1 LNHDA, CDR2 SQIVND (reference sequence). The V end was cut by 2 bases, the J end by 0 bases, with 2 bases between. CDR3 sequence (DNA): TGTGCCAGTAGTATATCCTCTGGGGCCAACGTCCTGACTTTC. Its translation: CASSISSGANVLTF.

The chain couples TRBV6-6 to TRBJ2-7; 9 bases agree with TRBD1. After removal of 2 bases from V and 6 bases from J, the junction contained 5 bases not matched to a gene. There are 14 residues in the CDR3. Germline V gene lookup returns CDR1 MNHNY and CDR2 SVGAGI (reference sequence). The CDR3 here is CASSYPGTGTEQYF. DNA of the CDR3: TGTGCCAGCAGTTACCCCGGGACAGGGACCGAGCAGTACTTC.

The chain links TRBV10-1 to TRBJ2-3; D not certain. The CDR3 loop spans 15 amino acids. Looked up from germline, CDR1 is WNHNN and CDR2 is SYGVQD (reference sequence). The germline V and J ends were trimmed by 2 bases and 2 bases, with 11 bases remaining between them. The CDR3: CASSEDPRNTDTQYF. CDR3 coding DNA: TGCGCCAGCAGTGAGGACCCCAGGAACACAGATACGCAGTATTTT.

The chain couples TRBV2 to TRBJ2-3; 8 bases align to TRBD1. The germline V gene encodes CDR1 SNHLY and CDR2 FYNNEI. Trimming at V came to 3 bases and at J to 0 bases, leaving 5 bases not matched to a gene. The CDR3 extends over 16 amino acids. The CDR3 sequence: CASSEQGALSTDTQYF. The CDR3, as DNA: TGTGCCAGCAGTGAGCAGGGGGCGCTGAGCACAGATACGCAGTATTTT.

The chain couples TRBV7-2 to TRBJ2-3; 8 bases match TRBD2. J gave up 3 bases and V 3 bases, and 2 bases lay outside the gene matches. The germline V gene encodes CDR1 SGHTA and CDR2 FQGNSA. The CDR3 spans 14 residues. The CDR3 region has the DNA TGTGCCAGCAGCTTGTTAGCGGGGACAGATACGCAGTATTTT. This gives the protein CASSLLAGTDTQYF.

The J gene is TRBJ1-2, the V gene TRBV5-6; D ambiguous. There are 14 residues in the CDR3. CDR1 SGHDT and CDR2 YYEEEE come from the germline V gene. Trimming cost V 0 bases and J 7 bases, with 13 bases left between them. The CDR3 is CASSLGGVGSGYTF. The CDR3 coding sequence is TGTGCCAGCAGCTTGGGTGGAGTGGGATCTGGCTACACCTTC.

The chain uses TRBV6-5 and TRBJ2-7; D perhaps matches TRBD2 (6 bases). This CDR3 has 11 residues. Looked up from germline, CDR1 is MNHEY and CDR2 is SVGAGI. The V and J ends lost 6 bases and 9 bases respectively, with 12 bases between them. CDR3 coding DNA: TGTGCCAGCAGGACAACGGAGGGGCAGTACTTC. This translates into CASRTTEGQYF.

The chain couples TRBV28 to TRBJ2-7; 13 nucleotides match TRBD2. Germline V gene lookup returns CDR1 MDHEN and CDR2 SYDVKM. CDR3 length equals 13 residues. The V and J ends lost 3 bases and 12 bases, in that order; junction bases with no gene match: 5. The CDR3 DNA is TGTGCCAGCAGTTTGGGGACTAGCGGGACCGGGTACTTC. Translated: CASSLGTSGTGYF. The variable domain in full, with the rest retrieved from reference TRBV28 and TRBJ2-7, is DVKVTQSSRYLVKRTGEKVFLECVQDMDHENMFWYRQDPGLGLRLIYFSYDVKMKEKGDIPEGYSVSREKKERFSLILESASTNQTSMYLCASSLGTSGTGYFGPGTRLTVT.

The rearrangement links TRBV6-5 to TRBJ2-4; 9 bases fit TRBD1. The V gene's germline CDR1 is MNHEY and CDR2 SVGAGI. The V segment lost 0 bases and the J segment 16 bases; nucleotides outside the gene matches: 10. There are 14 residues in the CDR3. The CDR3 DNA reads TGTGCCAGCAGTTACTCGCGCTGGGACAGGGCTACTTACTTC. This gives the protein CASSYSRWDRATYF.

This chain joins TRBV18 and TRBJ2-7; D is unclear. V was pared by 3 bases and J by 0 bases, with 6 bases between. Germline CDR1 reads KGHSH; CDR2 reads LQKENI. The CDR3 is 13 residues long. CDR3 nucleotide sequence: TGTGCCAGCTCACCTCAAAACTCCTACGAGCAGTACTTC. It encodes CASSPQNSYEQYF.

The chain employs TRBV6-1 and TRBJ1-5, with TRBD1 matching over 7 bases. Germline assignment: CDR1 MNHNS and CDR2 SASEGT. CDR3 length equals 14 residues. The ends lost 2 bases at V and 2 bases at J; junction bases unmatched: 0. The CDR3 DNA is TGTGCCAGCAGTGAACAGGGGGGCAATCAGCCCCAGCATTTT. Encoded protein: CASSEQGGNQPQHF.

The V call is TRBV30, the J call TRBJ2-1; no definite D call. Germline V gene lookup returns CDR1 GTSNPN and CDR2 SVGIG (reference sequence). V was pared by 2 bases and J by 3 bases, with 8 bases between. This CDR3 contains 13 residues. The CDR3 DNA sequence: TGTGCCTGGAGTTTACAGATCTACAATGAGCAGTTCTTC. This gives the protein CAWSLQIYNEQFF.

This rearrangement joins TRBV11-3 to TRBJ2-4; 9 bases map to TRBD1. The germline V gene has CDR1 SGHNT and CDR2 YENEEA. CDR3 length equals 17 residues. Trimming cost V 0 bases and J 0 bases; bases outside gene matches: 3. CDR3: CASSLDPGQGAKNIQYF. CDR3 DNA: TGTGCCAGCAGCTTAGATCCGGGACAGGGAGCCAAAAACATTCAGTACTTC.

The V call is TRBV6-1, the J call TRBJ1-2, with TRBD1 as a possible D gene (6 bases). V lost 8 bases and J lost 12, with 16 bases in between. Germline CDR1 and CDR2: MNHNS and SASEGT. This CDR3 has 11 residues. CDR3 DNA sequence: TGTGCCAGCGGCCATGACAGGTCCCACACCTTC. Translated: CASGHDRSHTF.

The CDR3: CASSLGPSSTYEQYF. The CDR3 region has the DNA TGTGCCAGCAGCTTAGGGCCTAGCTCTACCTACGAGCAGTACTTC. This chain uses TRBV7-2 with TRBJ2-7; weak D call: TRBD2 (5 bases). The CDR3 spans 15 residues. CDR1 and CDR2 from the germline V gene are SGHTA and FQGNSA. V lost 1 base and J lost 2, with 12 bases in between.

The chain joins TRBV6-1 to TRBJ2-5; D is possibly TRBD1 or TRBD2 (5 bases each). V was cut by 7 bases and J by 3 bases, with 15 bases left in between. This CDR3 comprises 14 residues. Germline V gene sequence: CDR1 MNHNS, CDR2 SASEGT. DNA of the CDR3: TGTGCCAGCACTAGAAGTTGGGGGAAAGAGACCCAGTACTTC. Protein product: CASTRSWGKETQYF.

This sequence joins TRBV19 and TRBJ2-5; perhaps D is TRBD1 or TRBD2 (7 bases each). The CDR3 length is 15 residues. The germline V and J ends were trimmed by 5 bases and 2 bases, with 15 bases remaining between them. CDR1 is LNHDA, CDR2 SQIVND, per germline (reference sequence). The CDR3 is CASSRGRGGQETQYF. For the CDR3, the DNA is TGTGCCAGTAGTCGGGGCAGGGGGGGACAAGAGACCCAGTACTTC.

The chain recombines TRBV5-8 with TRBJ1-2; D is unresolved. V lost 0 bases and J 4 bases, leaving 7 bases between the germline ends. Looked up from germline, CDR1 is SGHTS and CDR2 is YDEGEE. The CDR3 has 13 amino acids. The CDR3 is CASSLGEGYGYTF. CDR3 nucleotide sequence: TGTGCCAGCAGCTTGGGTGAGGGCTATGGCTACACCTTC.

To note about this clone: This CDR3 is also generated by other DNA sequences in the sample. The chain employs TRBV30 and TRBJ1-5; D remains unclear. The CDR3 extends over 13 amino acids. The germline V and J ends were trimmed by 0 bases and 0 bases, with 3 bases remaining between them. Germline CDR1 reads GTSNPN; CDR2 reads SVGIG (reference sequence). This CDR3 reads CAWSVNSNQPQHF. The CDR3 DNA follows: TGTGCCTGGAGTGTAAATAGCAATCAGCCCCAGCATTTT. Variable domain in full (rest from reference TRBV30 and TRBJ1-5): SQTIHQWPATLVQPVGSPLSLECTVEGTSNPNLYWYRQAAGRGLQLLFYSVGIGQISSEVPQNLSASRPQDRQFILSSKKLLLSDSGFYLCAWSVNSNQPQHFGDGTRLSIL.

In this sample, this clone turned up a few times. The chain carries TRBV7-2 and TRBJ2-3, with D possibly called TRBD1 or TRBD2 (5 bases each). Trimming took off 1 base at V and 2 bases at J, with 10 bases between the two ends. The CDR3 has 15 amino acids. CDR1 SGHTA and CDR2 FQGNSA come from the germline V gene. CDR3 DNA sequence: TGTGCCAGCAGCTTAGTGGGGACGGTCACAGATACGCAGTATTTT. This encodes CASSLVGTVTDTQYF.

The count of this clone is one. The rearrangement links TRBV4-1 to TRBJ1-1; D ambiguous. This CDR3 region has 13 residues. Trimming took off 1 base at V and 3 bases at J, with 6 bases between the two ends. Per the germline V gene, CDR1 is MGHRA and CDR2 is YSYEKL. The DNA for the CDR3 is TGCGCCAGCAGCCAAGGGACTCACACTGAAGCTTTCTTT. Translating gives CASSQGTHTEAFF.

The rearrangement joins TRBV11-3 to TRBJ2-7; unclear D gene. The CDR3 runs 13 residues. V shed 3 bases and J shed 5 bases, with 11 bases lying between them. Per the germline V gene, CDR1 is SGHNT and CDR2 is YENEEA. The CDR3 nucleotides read TGTGCCAGCAGCTTGTCCAGCAATCACGAGCAGTACTTC. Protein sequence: CASSLSSNHEQYF.

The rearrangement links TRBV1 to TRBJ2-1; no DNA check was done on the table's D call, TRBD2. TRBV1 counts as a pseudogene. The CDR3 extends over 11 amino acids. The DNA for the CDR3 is TGCACCAGCAGCCTGAGGGATGAGCAGTTCTTC. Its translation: CTSSLRDEQFF.

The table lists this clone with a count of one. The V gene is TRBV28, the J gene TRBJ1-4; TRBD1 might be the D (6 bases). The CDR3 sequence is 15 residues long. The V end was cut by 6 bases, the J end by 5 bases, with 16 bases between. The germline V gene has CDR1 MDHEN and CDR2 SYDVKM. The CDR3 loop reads CASRSTGTRNEKLFF. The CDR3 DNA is TGTGCCAGCAGGTCGACCGGGACAAGAAATGAAAAACTGTTTTTT.

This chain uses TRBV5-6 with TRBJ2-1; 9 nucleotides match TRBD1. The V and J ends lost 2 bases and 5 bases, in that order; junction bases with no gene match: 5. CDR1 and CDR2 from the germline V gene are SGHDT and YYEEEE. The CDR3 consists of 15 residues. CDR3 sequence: CASSLRDRDDNEQFF. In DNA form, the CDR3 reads TGTGCCAGCAGCTTACGGGACAGGGACGACAATGAGCAGTTCTTC. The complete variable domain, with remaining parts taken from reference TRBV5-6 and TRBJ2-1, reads DAGVTQSPTHLIKTRGQQVTLRCSPKSGHDTVSWYQQALGQGPQFIFQYYEEEERQRGNFPDRFSGHQFPNYSSELNVNALLLGDSALYLCASSLRDRDDNEQFFGPGTRLTVL.

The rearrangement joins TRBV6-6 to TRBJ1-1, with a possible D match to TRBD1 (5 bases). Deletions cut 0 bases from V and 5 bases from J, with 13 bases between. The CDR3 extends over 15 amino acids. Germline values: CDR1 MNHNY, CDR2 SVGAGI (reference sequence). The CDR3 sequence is CASSYSEGAATEAFF. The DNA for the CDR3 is TGTGCCAGCAGTTACTCGGAAGGGGCTGCGACTGAAGCTTTCTTT.

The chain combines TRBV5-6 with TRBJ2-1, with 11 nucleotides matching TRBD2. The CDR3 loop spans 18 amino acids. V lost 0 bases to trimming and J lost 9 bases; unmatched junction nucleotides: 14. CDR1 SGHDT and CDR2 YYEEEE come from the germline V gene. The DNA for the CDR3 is TGTGCCAGCAGCTTGGTTAGAAGACGACTAGCGGGAAGTGTTGAGCAGTTCTTC. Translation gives CASSLVRRRLAGSVEQFF.

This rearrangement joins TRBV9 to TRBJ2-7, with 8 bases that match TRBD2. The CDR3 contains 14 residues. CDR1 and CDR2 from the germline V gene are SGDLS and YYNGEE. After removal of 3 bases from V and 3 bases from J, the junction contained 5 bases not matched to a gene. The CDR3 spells CASSGSGVDYEQYF. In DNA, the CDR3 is TGTGCCAGCAGCGGTAGCGGGGTGGACTACGAGCAGTACTTC.

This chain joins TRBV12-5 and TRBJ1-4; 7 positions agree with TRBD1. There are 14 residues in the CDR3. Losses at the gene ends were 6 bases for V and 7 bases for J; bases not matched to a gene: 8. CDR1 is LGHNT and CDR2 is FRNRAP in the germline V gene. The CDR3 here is CASGQRGPGEKLFF. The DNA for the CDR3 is TGTGCTAGTGGGCAGAGGGGGCCCGGTGAAAAACTGTTTTTT.

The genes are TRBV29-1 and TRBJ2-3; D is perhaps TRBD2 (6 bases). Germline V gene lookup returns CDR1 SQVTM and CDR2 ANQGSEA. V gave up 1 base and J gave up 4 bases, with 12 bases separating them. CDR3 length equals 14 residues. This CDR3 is CSVEGDFGADTQYF. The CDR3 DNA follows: TGCAGCGTTGAAGGGGACTTCGGGGCAGATACGCAGTATTTT.